The 10 T cell receptor beta chains given below trace back to one sample, sequenced in a study of T cells in Graves' hyperthyroidism and ophthalmopathy. What was amplified from RNA transcripts were TCR beta CDR3 regions. A set of HTBI primers served as the primers for a first-round RT-PCR of the TCR CDR3. MiXCR, run by TCRdb on the multiplex PCR reads, gives a single entry per CDR3 protein. The sample has some 620,000 distinct CDR3 sequences; around 15% are singletons. Input material: blood. The receptors come from a woman aged 30 to 39 with Graves' hyperthyroidism.

This clonotype was detected many times. CDR3 sequence reads: CASSLRGENTIYF. CDR3 sequence (DNA): TGTGCCAGCAGCCTTCGGGGTGAAAACACCATATATTTT. V and J are TRBV11-2 and TRBJ1-3; no clear D gene. Germline CDR1 SGHAT, CDR2 FQNNGV. This CDR3 is 13 amino acids long. V was pared by 5 bases and J by 6 bases, with 11 bases between.

This clonotype was detected ten times or more. The rearrangement links TRBV28 to TRBJ2-5; TRBD1 aligns across 9 bases. After removal of 5 bases from V and 5 bases from J, the junction contained 9 bases not matched to a gene. This CDR3 contains 15 residues. Germline V gives CDR1 MDHEN, CDR2 SYDVKM. CDR3 nucleotides: TGTGCCAGCAGTCCAAGGACAGGGGTTCAGGAGACCCAGTACTTC. This encodes CASSPRTGVQETQYF.

This clonotype was recorded only once. A far larger clone lies a single base away; this is likely a read error. The chain carries TRBV6-1 and TRBJ2-7; D uncertain. Germline V gene data show CDR1 as MNHNS and CDR2 as SASEGT. The CDR3 sequence is 13 residues long. CDR3 sequence: CTSSLGYTYEQYF. The CDR3, as DNA: TGTACCAGCAGTCTAGGTTATACCTACGAGCAGTACTTC.

This clonotype was observed many times. The V and J genes are TRBV7-2 and TRBJ2-7; 11 positions agree with TRBD2. The CDR3 has 15 residues. Germline V lookup: CDR1 SGHTA, CDR2 FQGNSA. Unmatched junction bases numbered 8, after V lost 5 bases and J lost 5 bases. CDR3 amino acids: CASSPTSGVRNEQYF. The CDR3 DNA reads as TGTGCCAGCAGCCCGACTAGCGGGGTCCGGAACGAGCAGTACTTC.

This chain connects TRBV29-1 to TRBJ1-1; D may be TRBD1 (6 bases). Germline-derived CDR1 and CDR2 are SQVTM and ANQGSEA. The CDR3 extends over 13 amino acids. V was shortened by 7 bases and J by 0 bases, with 12 bases between the two germline ends. The chain's CDR3 is CSAPGTLNTEAFF. The DNA for the CDR3 is TGCAGCGCCCCCGGGACACTGAACACTGAAGCTTTCTTT.

The chain has TRBV29-1 and TRBJ2-2; no firm D call. Per the germline V gene, CDR1 is SQVTM and CDR2 is ANQGSEA. The V end lost 3 bases, the J end lost 2 bases, and 7 bases lay between the germline ends. The CDR3 covers 13 residues. The CDR3: CSVDYGNTGELFF. In DNA, the CDR3 is TGCAGCGTTGATTACGGAAACACCGGGGAGCTGTTTTTT.

With regard to this clonotype: A much larger clonotype is one base distant, so this may be a read error. The chain is built from TRBV11-1 and TRBJ2-2; D remains unclear. CDR1 and CDR2 from the germline V gene are SGHAT and FQDESV (reference sequence). CDR3 length: 15 residues. Here the CDR3 DNA reads TGTACCAGCAGAAAGAACCCAGGGAACACCGGGGAGCTGTTTTTT. As protein: CTSRKNPGNTGELFF.

The table lists this clonotype with many counts. The rearrangement links TRBV6-2 or TRBV6-3 to TRBJ2-7, with D perhaps given as TRBD1 or TRBD2 (6 bases each). V lost 8 bases and J lost 4, with 18 bases in between. Germline V gene sequence: CDR1 MNHEY, CDR2 SVGEGT. The CDR3 is 14 residues long. This CDR3 is CASEAVGGLYEQYF. Here the CDR3 DNA reads TGTGCCAGCGAAGCCGTGGGGGGCCTATACGAGCAGTACTTC.

This clonotype was counted at least ten times. The chain uses TRBV28 and TRBJ2-7; 7 bases agree with TRBD1. From germline, CDR1 is MDHEN and CDR2 SYDVKM. V was pared by 7 bases and J by 2 bases, with 5 bases of the junction left unmatched. The CDR3 sequence is 13 residues long. DNA of the CDR3: TGTGCCAGCATCGGACAGGACCCCTACGAGCAGTACTTC. This sequence encodes CASIGQDPYEQYF.

CDR3 sequence (DNA): TGTGCCAGCAGTCAACAGGGAGGCCCAGATACGCAGTATTTT. Translated, it gives CASSQQGGPDTQYF. The rearrangement joins TRBV7-3 to TRBJ2-3; possibly TRBD1 or TRBD2 for D (6 bases each). Trimming shortened V by 6 bases and J by 4 bases, and 14 bases separated the two germline ends. Germline loops: CDR1 SGHTA, CDR2 FQGTGA. The CDR3 contains 14 residues.